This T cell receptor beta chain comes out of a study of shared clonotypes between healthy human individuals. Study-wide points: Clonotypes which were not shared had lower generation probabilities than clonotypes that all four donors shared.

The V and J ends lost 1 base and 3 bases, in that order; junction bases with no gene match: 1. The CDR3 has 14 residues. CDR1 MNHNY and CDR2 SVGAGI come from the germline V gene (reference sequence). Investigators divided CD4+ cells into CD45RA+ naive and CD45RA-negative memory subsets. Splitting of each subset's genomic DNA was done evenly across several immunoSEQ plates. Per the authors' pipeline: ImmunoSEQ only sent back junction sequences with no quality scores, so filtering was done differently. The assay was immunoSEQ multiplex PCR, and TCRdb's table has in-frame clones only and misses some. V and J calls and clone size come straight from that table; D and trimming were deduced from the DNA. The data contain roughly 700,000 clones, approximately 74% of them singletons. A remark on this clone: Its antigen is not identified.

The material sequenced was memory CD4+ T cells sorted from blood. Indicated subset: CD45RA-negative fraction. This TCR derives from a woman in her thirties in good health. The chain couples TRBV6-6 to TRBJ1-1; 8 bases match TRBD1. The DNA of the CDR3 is TGTGCCAGCAGTTACTACAGGGGGGACACTGAAGCTTTCTTT. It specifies CASSYYRGDTEAFF.